A selection of T cell receptor beta chains follows, all from one sample in a study of T cells in Graves' hyperthyroidism and ophthalmopathy. TCRdb reprocessed the multiplex PCR reads via MiXCR and lists one record per CDR3 protein. Of a few hundred thousand distinct CDR3 sequences in the sample, 15% to 20% were seen once. The material sequenced was blood. Receptor source: a woman aged 35 to 49 with Graves' ophthalmopathy. The CDR3 runs from the conserved cysteine through the conserved F or W. D genes are given only for firm matches. For some rows the clone size is stated as once, few or many, or as a class when expanded; others skip it.

d_gene: NA; abundance: NA; j_gene: TRBJ1-1; v_gene: TRBV6-5; CDR3aa: CASSYGRVMNTEAFF; CDR3nt: TGTGCCAGCAGTTACGGGAGGGTCATGAACACTGAAGCTTTCTTT
d_gene: NA; abundance: medium-sized; j_gene: TRBJ2-7; v_gene: TRBV7-9; CDR3aa: CASSAALGPPYEQYF; CDR3nt: TGTGCCAGCAGCGCGGCATTGGGGCCGCCTTACGAGCAGTACTTC
d_gene: NA; abundance: NA; j_gene: TRBJ2-7; v_gene: TRBV5-1; CDR3aa: CASSFYDHPYEQYF; CDR3nt: TGCGCCAGCAGCTTCTACGACCACCCATACGAGCAGTACTTC
d_gene: NA; abundance: NA; j_gene: TRBJ2-7; v_gene: TRBV6-2/TRBV6-3; CDR3aa: CASSHEYRSPYEQYF; CDR3nt: TGTGCCAGCAGCCACGAGTACAGGTCCCCCTACGAGCAGTACTTC
d_gene: NA; abundance: NA; j_gene: TRBJ2-5; v_gene: TRBV6-1; CDR3aa: CASSEALQAYQETQYF; CDR3nt: TGTGCCAGCAGTGAAGCGCTTCAAGCTTACCAAGAGACCCAGTACTTC
d_gene: NA; abundance: many; j_gene: TRBJ2-5; v_gene: TRBV10-3; CDR3aa: CAISEGGSETQYF; CDR3nt: TGTGCCATCAGTGAGGGGGGGTCGGAGACCCAGTACTTC
d_gene: TRBD1; abundance: few; j_gene: TRBJ1-2; v_gene: TRBV12-3/TRBV12-4; CDR3aa: CASRGGGQSGYTF; CDR3nt: TGTGCCAGCAGGGGCGGGGGACAGAGTGGCTACACCTTC
d_gene: TRBD1; abundance: many; j_gene: TRBJ1-5; v_gene: TRBV19; CDR3aa: CASRRGQPNQPQHF; CDR3nt: TGTGCCAGTAGACGGGGACAGCCCAATCAGCCCCAGCATTTT
d_gene: TRBD2; abundance: NA; j_gene: TRBJ2-4; v_gene: TRBV6-1; CDR3aa: CASSDGLAGSNIQYF; CDR3nt: TGTGCCAGCAGTGATGGACTAGCCGGCTCAAACATTCAGTACTTC
d_gene: NA; abundance: NA; j_gene: TRBJ2-2; v_gene: TRBV28; CDR3aa: CASRDLDTTGELFF; CDR3nt: TGTGCCAGCAGAGATTTAGATACCACCGGGGAGCTGTTTTTT
d_gene: NA; abundance: many; j_gene: TRBJ2-3; v_gene: TRBV7-2; CDR3aa: CASSLVGLDTQYF; CDR3nt: TGTGCCAGCAGCTTAGTCGGCTTGGATACGCAGTATTTT
d_gene: NA; abundance: many; j_gene: TRBJ2-7; v_gene: TRBV12-3/TRBV12-4; CDR3aa: CASSGRDVSYEQYF; CDR3nt: TGTGCCAGCAGCGGGCGGGATGTCTCCTACGAGCAGTACTTC
d_gene: NA; abundance: many; j_gene: TRBJ1-5; v_gene: TRBV25-1; CDR3aa: CASSDRAGNQPQHF; CDR3nt: TGTGCCAGCAGTGACAGGGCAGGCAATCAGCCCCAGCATTTT
d_gene: TRBD1; abundance: NA; j_gene: TRBJ2-7; v_gene: TRBV5-1; CDR3aa: CASSTGQGFYEQYF; CDR3nt: TGCGCCAGCAGCACGGGACAGGGGTTCTACGAGCAGTACTTC
d_gene: NA; abundance: many; j_gene: TRBJ1-5; v_gene: TRBV28; CDR3aa: CASSLWNQPQHF; CDR3nt: TGTGCCAGCAGTTTATGGAATCAGCCCCAGCATTTT
d_gene: TRBD1; abundance: many; j_gene: TRBJ1-2; v_gene: TRBV6-5; CDR3aa: CASSSRQGLDHGYTF; CDR3nt: TGTGCCAGCAGTTCCCGACAGGGATTAGACCATGGCTACACCTTC
d_gene: TRBD1; abundance: many; j_gene: TRBJ1-5; v_gene: TRBV19; CDR3aa: CASSMTGMSNQPQHF; CDR3nt: TGTGCCAGTAGTATGACAGGGATGAGCAATCAGCCCCAGCATTTT
d_gene: NA; abundance: NA; j_gene: TRBJ1-3; v_gene: TRBV3-1; CDR3aa: CASSQDPGVSGSTIYF; CDR3nt: TGTGCCAGCAGCCAAGATCCGGGGGTCTCTGGAAGCACCATATATTTT
d_gene: NA; abundance: many; j_gene: TRBJ1-3; v_gene: TRBV28; CDR3aa: CASSQLRTFGDTIYF; CDR3nt: TGTGCCAGCAGTCAATTAAGAACTTTCGGCGACACCATATATTTT
d_gene: TRBD2; abundance: few; j_gene: TRBJ2-5; v_gene: TRBV7-2; CDR3aa: CASSSSGVQETQYF; CDR3nt: TGTGCCAGCAGCTCCAGCGGGGTCCAAGAGACCCAGTACTTC
d_gene: TRBD1; abundance: many; j_gene: TRBJ1-5; v_gene: TRBV6-1; CDR3aa: CASSGAGTGGGQPQHF; CDR3nt: TGTGCCAGCAGTGGCGCCGGGACAGGGGGTGGGCAGCCCCAGCATTTT
d_gene: NA; abundance: many; j_gene: TRBJ2-5; v_gene: TRBV10-2; CDR3aa: CASSDLRSGQETQYF; CDR3nt: TGCGCCAGCAGTGACTTGCGGAGCGGACAAGAGACCCAGTACTTC
d_gene: TRBD1; abundance: many; j_gene: TRBJ1-2; v_gene: TRBV5-1; CDR3aa: CASSRDSITQGYTF; CDR3nt: TGCGCCAGCAGCCGGGACAGTATAACGCAAGGCTACACCTTC
d_gene: NA; abundance: NA; j_gene: TRBJ1-1; v_gene: TRBV7-3; CDR3aa: CASSLTRGTEAFF; CDR3nt: TGTGCCAGCAGCTTAACGCGGGGAACTGAAGCTTTCTTT
d_gene: TRBD2; abundance: many; j_gene: TRBJ2-7; v_gene: TRBV10-2; CDR3aa: CASSLQGLSLSSEQYF; CDR3nt: TGCGCCAGCAGTCTTCAGGGACTAAGCTTATCGTCCGAGCAGTACTTC
d_gene: NA; abundance: many; j_gene: TRBJ2-7; v_gene: TRBV12-3/TRBV12-4; CDR3aa: CASSFSTTNSYYEHEQYF; CDR3nt: TGTGCCAGCAGCTTCAGCACCACTAATTCTTACTACGAGCACGAGCAGTACTTC
d_gene: NA; abundance: many; j_gene: TRBJ2-7; v_gene: TRBV18; CDR3aa: CASSPNVQGIRPYEQYF; CDR3nt: TGTGCCAGCTCACCAAACGTTCAGGGCATCAGGCCCTACGAGCAGTACTTC
d_gene: TRBD1; abundance: many; j_gene: TRBJ2-2; v_gene: TRBV29-1; CDR3aa: CSVAEGGAVRELFF; CDR3nt: TGCAGCGTTGCCGAAGGGGGCGCGGTCCGGGAGCTGTTTTTT
d_gene: NA; abundance: many; j_gene: TRBJ1-3; v_gene: TRBV5-1; CDR3aa: CASSLGPLSTVYSGNTIYF; CDR3nt: TGCGCCAGCAGCTTGGGTCCCCTTTCAACAGTTTACTCTGGAAACACCATATATTTT
d_gene: NA; abundance: many; j_gene: TRBJ1-1; v_gene: TRBV6-5; CDR3aa: CASSYSPGFEAFF; CDR3nt: TGTGCCAGCAGTTACTCCCCGGGGTTTGAAGCTTTCTTT
d_gene: NA; abundance: many; j_gene: TRBJ1-2; v_gene: TRBV2; CDR3aa: CASSSRQATNYGYTF; CDR3nt: TGTGCCAGCAGTTCCCGACAGGCCACTAACTATGGCTACACCTTC
d_gene: TRBD1; abundance: NA; j_gene: TRBJ2-6; v_gene: TRBV19; CDR3aa: CASSGQGSGANVLTF; CDR3nt: TGTGCCAGTAGCGGACAGGGTTCCGGGGCCAACGTCCTGACTTTC
d_gene: TRBD2; abundance: many; j_gene: TRBJ2-7; v_gene: TRBV11-2; CDR3aa: CASSLRLAGVSPYEQYF; CDR3nt: TGTGCCAGCAGCTTGAGACTAGCGGGAGTCAGCCCCTACGAGCAGTACTTC
d_gene: NA; abundance: many; j_gene: TRBJ1-1; v_gene: TRBV12-3/TRBV12-4; CDR3aa: CASSFNTEAFF; CDR3nt: TGTGCCAGCAGTTTTAACACTGAAGCTTTCTTT
d_gene: NA; abundance: many; j_gene: TRBJ1-1; v_gene: TRBV5-6; CDR3aa: CASSLSTLNTEAFF; CDR3nt: TGTGCCAGCAGCTTATCGACCCTAAACACTGAAGCTTTCTTT
d_gene: NA; abundance: many; j_gene: TRBJ1-1; v_gene: TRBV7-2; CDR3aa: CASSLVQTGEAFF; CDR3nt: TGTGCCAGCAGCTTAGTGCAGACTGGTGAAGCTTTCTTT
d_gene: NA; abundance: NA; j_gene: TRBJ1-3; v_gene: TRBV9; CDR3aa: CASSVGFWETGNTIYF; CDR3nt: TGTGCCAGCAGCGTAGGGTTTTGGGAAACTGGAAACACCATATATTTT
d_gene: TRBD1; abundance: many; j_gene: TRBJ2-7; v_gene: TRBV13; CDR3aa: CASSFSGQGNEQYF; CDR3nt: TGTGCCAGCAGCTTCTCGGGACAGGGGAACGAGCAGTACTTC
d_gene: TRBD1; abundance: many; j_gene: TRBJ1-2; v_gene: TRBV27; CDR3aa: CASSPQLGQGPYGYTF; CDR3nt: TGTGCCAGCAGTCCCCAATTGGGACAGGGGCCCTATGGCTACACCTTC
d_gene: NA; abundance: NA; j_gene: TRBJ1-1; v_gene: TRBV30; CDR3aa: CAWSSQAAFF; CDR3nt: TGTGCCTGGAGTTCGCAGGCCGCTTTCTTT
d_gene: NA; abundance: many; j_gene: TRBJ1-1; v_gene: TRBV12-3/TRBV12-4; CDR3aa: CASILGGGAAEAFF; CDR3nt: TGTGCCAGCATCCTAGGGGGGGGCGCGGCTGAAGCTTTCTTT
d_gene: TRBD1; abundance: NA; j_gene: TRBJ2-7; v_gene: TRBV10-3; CDR3aa: CAISEFRTGPVNEQYF; CDR3nt: TGTGCCATCAGTGAGTTCAGGACAGGGCCGGTGAACGAGCAGTACTTC